This passage covers 27 T cell receptor beta chains from one sample sequenced in a study of blood T cell repertoires in COVID-19. This table comes from immunoSEQ multiplex PCR, and its TCRdb copy is limited to in-frame clones, with some not included. The table lists some 97,000 clones, around nine tenths of them singletons. Sequenced: peripheral blood. The receptors come from a man in his 60s with acute or convalescent COVID-19.

The chain recombines TRBV6-6 with TRBJ2-3; weak D call: TRBD2 (6 bases). CDR3 length: 15 amino acids. Trimming took 5 bases from V and 3 from J, leaving 15 bases between them. The germline V gene has CDR1 MNHNY and CDR2 SVGAGI (reference sequence). The CDR3 reads CASSRLGGETDTQYF. The CDR3 nucleotides are TGTGCCAGCAGTCGCCTAGGCGGGGAAACAGATACGCAGTATTTT.

V usage is TRBV2 and J usage is TRBJ2-5, with a possible D match to TRBD1 (7 bases). Germline CDR1 SNHLY, CDR2 FYNNEI. The CDR3 loop spans 15 amino acids. V was clipped by 0 bases and J by 9 bases, with 17 bases between them. CDR3 sequence reads: CASSEAGGGGRAQYF. DNA for the CDR3: TGTGCCAGCAGTGAAGCTGGAGGGGGCGGAAGGGCCCAGTACTTC.

The V call is TRBV25-1, the J call TRBJ1-6; D not resolved. CDR3 length equals 14 residues. CDR1 is MGHDK, CDR2 SYGVNS, per germline. Trimming left V 4 bases short and J 7 bases short, with 11 bases between. CDR3 bases: TGTGCCAGCAGTGCCCGGGTTGCCAATTCACCCCTCCACTTT. Its protein product is CASSARVANSPLHF.

This chain joins TRBV6-5 and TRBJ1-5, with D hard to call. Per germline, CDR1 MNHEY and CDR2 SVGAGI. The CDR3 consists of 15 residues. The ends were cut back, 6 bases at V and 0 bases at J, with 12 bases in the middle. CDR3 loop: CASRTNRYSNQPQHF. CDR3 sequence (DNA): TGTGCCAGCAGGACCAACAGATATAGCAATCAGCCCCAGCATTTT.

The rearrangement uses TRBV6-7 and TRBJ1-1, with D hard to call. TRBV6-7 is an open reading frame, and its role is uncertain. The CDR3 is 12 amino acids. V lost 8 bases and J 4 bases, leaving 11 bases between the germline ends. CDR3: CASPAGGTEAFF. In nucleotides, the CDR3 is TGTGCCAGCCCCGCCGGAGGCACTGAAGCTTTCTTT.

The chain couples TRBV19 to TRBJ1-1; 9 bases agree with TRBD1. V lost 6 bases to trimming and J lost 2 bases; unmatched junction nucleotides: 10. The length of the CDR3 is 16 residues. Germline V gene lookup returns CDR1 LNHDA and CDR2 SQIVND (reference sequence). The CDR3 region is CASRVIRDRENTEAFF. CDR3 coding DNA: TGTGCCAGTAGAGTCATCCGGGACAGGGAAAACACTGAAGCTTTCTTT.

The V call is TRBV6-5, the J call TRBJ1-2; D not resolved. CDR1 and CDR2 (germline): MNHEY, SVGAGI. Trimming took off 2 bases at V and 3 bases at J, with 16 bases between the two ends. The CDR3 loop spans 16 amino acids. The CDR3 region is CASSYREPDFYYGYTF. The CDR3 DNA reads TGTGCCAGCAGTTACAGGGAGCCAGATTTCTACTATGGCTACACCTTC.

V and J are TRBV24-1 and TRBJ2-1; perhaps TRBD1 as D (6 bases). Germline values: CDR1 KGHDR, CDR2 SFDVKD. The germline V and J ends were trimmed by 3 bases and 1 base, with 12 bases remaining between them. This CDR3 is built from 16 residues. The CDR3 loop reads CATSDAPGQSYNEQFF. The CDR3 nucleotides are TGTGCCACCAGTGATGCCCCTGGACAGTCCTACAATGAGCAGTTCTTC.

This CDR3 is CASSLARVSQPQHF. In DNA form, the CDR3 reads TGTGCCAGCAGCTTAGCCAGGGTAAGCCAGCCCCAGCATTTT. This rearrangement joins TRBV7-8 to TRBJ1-5; D possibly corresponds to TRBD1 (5 bases). The CDR3 is 14 amino acids. The V and J ends lost 0 bases and 7 bases respectively, with 10 bases between them. CDR1 SGHVS and CDR2 FQNEAQ come from the germline V gene.

The V and J genes are TRBV10-1 and TRBJ1-4, with D perhaps matching TRBD1 (5 bases). The CDR3 runs 17 residues. V was shortened by 4 bases and J by 4 bases, with 19 bases between the two germline ends. Germline CDR1 is WNHNN and CDR2 is SYGVQD (reference sequence). CDR3 in amino acids: CASSVFDRDLNNEKLFF. In nucleotides, the CDR3 is TGCGCCAGCAGTGTCTTCGACAGAGACTTAAATAATGAAAAACTGTTTTTT.

The chain joins TRBV3-1 (or the pseudogene TRBV3-2) to TRBJ1-3; tentative D call: TRBD1 (6 bases). The CDR3 is 15 amino acids. Germline V gives CDR1 LGHDT, CDR2 YNNKEL (reference sequence). V lost 4 bases, J lost 0 bases, and 10 bases lay in between. The DNA for the CDR3 is TGTGCCAGCAGCCGACAGGAATACTCTGGAAACACCATATATTTT. Translation: CASSRQEYSGNTIYF.

A note on this clone: Germline and junction disagree at one end, which may indicate a read error. The chain has TRBV7-2 and TRBJ1-1, with 8 bases aligning to TRBD1. CDR1 and CDR2 (germline): SGHTA, FQGNSA. The CDR3 sequence is 12 residues long. In nucleotides, the CDR3 is TGTGCCAGCAGTCCGGACAGGGTGGGTTTCAAGTTT. Translated, it gives CASSPDRVGFKF.

J is TRBJ2-1 and V is TRBV5-1; D is undetermined. CDR1 SGHRS and CDR2 YFSETQ come from the germline V gene. Trimming left V 0 bases short and J 9 bases short, with 7 bases between. The CDR3 loop spans 12 amino acids. CDR3 residues: CASSLEAGEQFF. CDR3 DNA: TGCGCCAGCAGCTTGGAGGCAGGTGAGCAGTTCTTC.

The chain recombines TRBV6-1 with TRBJ2-1; TRBD2 agrees at 7 bases. J lost 4 bases, V lost 4 bases, and 13 bases had no gene match. Germline CDR1 reads MNHNS; CDR2 reads SASEGT. The CDR3 length is 17 residues. The CDR3 DNA follows: TGTGCCAGCAGTGTACCGATCGGGGACTACTCTTACAATGAGCAGTTCTTC. This encodes CASSVPIGDYSYNEQFF.

The genes are TRBV15 and TRBJ1-4; D call uncertain. This CDR3 contains 13 residues. The V end was cut by 0 bases, the J end by 7 bases, with 6 bases between. Germline V gene lookup returns CDR1 LNHNV and CDR2 YYDKDF (reference sequence). The chain's CDR3 is CATSRDQFEKLFF. The CDR3 DNA reads as TGTGCCACCAGCAGAGATCAATTTGAAAAACTGTTTTTT.

The V and J genes are TRBV11-2 and TRBJ1-5; no definite D call. The ends were cut back, 1 base at V and 3 bases at J, with 7 bases in the middle. CDR1 SGHAT and CDR2 FQNNGV come from the germline V gene. The CDR3 has 14 residues. The CDR3 bases are TGTGCCAGCAGCTTAGTCAGTGCCAATCAGCCCCAGCATTTT. Its translation is CASSLVSANQPQHF.

The chain links TRBV4-2 to TRBJ2-1; TRBD2 agrees at 11 bases. This CDR3 spans 18 amino acids. Germline V lookup: CDR1 LGHNA, CDR2 YNFKEQ. Losses at the gene ends were 0 bases for V and 7 bases for J; bases not matched to a gene: 11. The CDR3 here is CASSQETSGTSGFNEQFF. The CDR3 nucleotides read TGTGCCAGCAGCCAAGAAACCTCCGGGACTAGCGGTTTTAATGAGCAGTTCTTC.

The gene calls are TRBV28 and TRBJ1-5; D possibly corresponds to TRBD1 (5 bases). With 2 bases removed from V and 5 bases from J, the gap between germline ends came to 13 bases. The CDR3 has 15 residues. Looked up from germline, CDR1 is MDHEN and CDR2 is SYDVKM. The CDR3 DNA is TGTGCCAGCAGTTTAGGGGGTGGAGGGGATCAGCCCCAGCATTTT. Translated: CASSLGGGGDQPQHF.

This CDR3 is CAISANTVSGQPQHF. For the CDR3, the DNA is TGTGCCATCAGTGCTAACACAGTATCAGGTCAGCCCCAGCATTTT. The chain recombines TRBV10-3 with TRBJ1-5; D gene uncertain. The CDR3 consists of 15 residues. The germline V gene encodes CDR1 ENHRY and CDR2 SYGVKD. V was shortened by 4 bases and J by 6 bases, with 16 bases between the two germline ends.

The chain is built from TRBV3-1 (or the pseudogene TRBV3-2) and TRBJ2-3; 9 bases map to TRBD1. V was clipped by 0 bases and J by 3 bases; unmatched bases: 10. Germline CDR1 LGHDT, CDR2 YNNKEL (reference sequence). This CDR3 contains 18 residues. The CDR3 here is CASSQEPRQGGRTDTQYF. CDR3 nucleotide sequence: TGTGCCAGCAGCCAAGAGCCCCGACAGGGGGGAAGGACAGATACGCAGTATTTT.

This clone was seen just once. This chain joins TRBV13 and TRBJ1-1; the match to TRBD1 covers 7 bases. Germline V gives CDR1 PRHDT, CDR2 FYEKMQ (reference sequence). J gave up 1 base and V 4 bases, and 12 bases lay outside the gene matches. The CDR3 has 17 residues. The CDR3 here is CASSSTGLRFPNTEAFF. CDR3 bases: TGTGCCAGCAGCTCGACAGGGCTCAGATTCCCGAACACTGAAGCTTTCTTT.

The chain recombines TRBV7-5 with TRBJ1-2; whether TRBD1, the table's D call, matches the DNA was not checked. TRBV7-5 is assigned pseudogene status. The CDR3 runs 15 residues. DNA for the CDR3: TGTGTCAGAAGCTCGAAGACAGGGGGCCGCTTCAGCTACACCTTC. This sequence encodes CVRSSKTGGRFSYTF.

This chain links TRBV6-5 with TRBJ2-7, with a tentative D call TRBD2 (7 bases). CDR1 is MNHEY, CDR2 SVGAGI, per germline. V was pared by 8 bases and J by 6 bases, with 14 bases between. The CDR3 has 12 residues. The CDR3 here is CASSRGGVEQYV. As DNA, the CDR3 is TGTGCCAGCTCCCGAGGGGGGGTCGAGCAGTACGTC.

The chain uses TRBV18 and TRBJ1-1; D may be TRBD1 (5 bases). V was shortened by 2 bases and J by 14 bases, with 12 bases between the two germline ends. The CDR3 is 11 residues long. Per the germline V gene, CDR1 is KGHSH and CDR2 is LQKENI. CDR3 sequence: CASSPDAGVFF. The CDR3 coding sequence is TGTGCCAGCTCACCAGACGCGGGGGTCTTCTTT.

V and J are TRBV7-2 and TRBJ1-5, with TRBD1 as a possible D gene (5 bases). Germline CDR1 is SGHTA and CDR2 is FQGNSA. V lost 6 bases and J 5 bases, leaving 14 bases between the germline ends. The CDR3 is made up of 14 amino acids. CDR3 residues: CASRPRQPHQPQHF. Here the CDR3 DNA reads TGTGCCAGCAGACCTAGACAGCCTCATCAGCCCCAGCATTTT.

The chain combines TRBV5-1 with TRBJ1-6, with D perhaps TRBD1 (5 bases). The CDR3 contains 13 residues. V lost 4 bases and J 7 bases, leaving 9 bases between the germline ends. Germline CDR1 and CDR2: SGHRS and YFSETQ. As DNA, the CDR3 is TGCGCCAGCAGCAAAGACAGAAATTCACCCCTCCACTTT. Translating gives CASSKDRNSPLHF.

The V gene is TRBV7-2, the J gene TRBJ1-2, with 8 positions matching TRBD1. Germline CDR1 SGHTA, CDR2 FQGNSA. V was pared by 0 bases and J by 5 bases, with 5 bases of the junction left unmatched. This CDR3 region has 15 residues. The CDR3 DNA reads as TGTGCCAGCAGCTTAGCGACACGACAGGGGTATGGCTACACCTTC. It translates to CASSLATRQGYGYTF.